This TCR beta chain was observed in a study of monozygotic twins with inflammatory bowel disease. Nested PCRs (about 15 and 9 cycles, two total) were applied to TCRalpha and TCRbeta cDNA. TCRdb re-called the 5' RACE reads and shows each CDR3 protein once, DNA omitted. The repertoire shows 200,000 to 250,000 distinct CDR3 sequences; the top ten hold roughly 7.7%. The CDR3 loop spans 16 amino acids. The receptor's source is a human donor with ulcerative colitis or Crohn's disease, or a healthy co-twin of an affected twin (not recorded which). The sequencing sample was made of blood. V usage is TRBV12-3 or TRBV12-4 and J usage is TRBJ1-6; the D gene TCRdb calls, TRBD1, cannot be checked with no DNA. The CDR3 here is CASSPVRQGRNSPLHF.